This T cell receptor (beta chain) was retrieved from a study of cytomegalovirus exposure and HLA in healthy donors. The overall study: Later, an analysis reported that the 95 to 150 validation repertoires had used the same platform as the roughly 680 first-cohort repertoires.

In its sample, this clone was seen a few times. Its antigen is still unknown. Generated by immunoSEQ multiplex PCR, the TCRdb table keeps only in-frame clones and is missing some. The sample gives some 150,000 clones, roughly 89% of which show up once; 4.5% is in the top ten. The CDR3 contains 14 residues. Germline V CDR1 and CDR2: LNHDA, SQIVND (reference sequence). The J segment lost 4 bases and the V segment lost 7 bases, leaving 9 bases of the junction unmatched. Study-wide results and caveats: The tendency of first-cohort TCR clusters to co-occur in the 120 or so validation repertoires was the finding of a later analysis. CMV antigen specificity of a few CMV-associated chains was confirmed in vitro. Whilst most TCR sequences proved rare, a subset of public TCRs occurred across many donors.

This chain links TRBV19 with TRBJ1-1; TRBD1 aligns across 7 bases. This TCR was sampled from a man between 18 and 35 years old in good health and CMV-seropositive. Sequencing used PBMCs. The CDR3 spells CASTMTGSGTEAFF. DNA for the CDR3: TGTGCCAGTACCATGACAGGGAGCGGCACTGAAGCTTTCTTT.